A selection of T cell receptor beta chains follows, all from one sample in a study of post-analysis software for immune sequencing data. TCRdb reprocessed the PCR reads via MiXCR and lists one record per CDR3 protein. The repertoire holds approximately 690,000 distinct CDR3 sequences, with 59% as singletons. The sample taken for sequencing was blood. The receptors were gathered from a girl aged 2-10 years with multiple sclerosis. Both conserved end residues are part of each CDR3. Fields, in order: J gene, D gene, clone size, V gene, CDR3 protein, CDR3 DNA. The D gene is left open where the match is weak. Only part of the rows carry a size: once, few, many, or a class if the clone is expanded.

j_gene: TRBJ2-7
d_gene: .
abundance: few
v_gene: TRBV9
CDR3aa: CASSRALSPPPYEQYF
CDR3nt: TGTGCCAGCAGCCGGGCCCTTTCCCCTCCTCCCTACGAGCAGTACTTC

j_gene: TRBJ2-1
d_gene: TRBD1
abundance: .
v_gene: TRBV10-1
CDR3aa: CASSKRPDRDYNEQFF
CDR3nt: TGCGCCAGCAGCAAAAGGCCAGACAGGGACTACAATGAGCAGTTCTTC

j_gene: TRBJ2-1
d_gene: TRBD2
abundance: .
v_gene: TRBV5-1
CDR3aa: CASSLFGGRDNEQFF
CDR3nt: TGCGCCAGCAGCTTGTTTGGCGGGAGGGACAATGAGCAGTTCTTC

j_gene: TRBJ2-4
d_gene: .
abundance: few
v_gene: TRBV20-1
CDR3aa: CSARWGQKNIQYF
CDR3nt: TGCAGTGCTAGATGGGGGCAGAAAAACATTCAGTACTTC

j_gene: TRBJ2-5
d_gene: TRBD2
abundance: .
v_gene: TRBV6-2/TRBV6-3
CDR3aa: CASSPLAIKETQYF
CDR3nt: TGTGCCAGCAGCCCACTAGCGATCAAAGAGACCCAGTACTTC

j_gene: TRBJ2-1
d_gene: TRBD2
abundance: .
v_gene: TRBV7-6
CDR3aa: CASSPSVLAGDREVNEQFF
CDR3nt: TGTGCCAGCAGCCCGAGCGTCCTAGCGGGAGACCGGGAGGTGAATGAGCAGTTCTTC

j_gene: TRBJ2-5
d_gene: .
abundance: once
v_gene: TRBV20-1
CDR3aa: CSARSEGAGQYF
CDR3nt: TGCAGTGCTAGGTCGGAGGGCGCTGGGCAGTACTTC

j_gene: TRBJ2-5
d_gene: .
abundance: once
v_gene: TRBV20-1
CDR3aa: CSASDSYQETQYF
CDR3nt: TGCAGTGCTTCCGACAGCTACCAAGAGACCCAGTACTTC

j_gene: TRBJ2-1
d_gene: TRBD2
abundance: few
v_gene: TRBV6-1
CDR3aa: CASSFIAGGWNEQFF
CDR3nt: TGTGCCAGCAGTTTTATAGCGGGAGGCTGGAATGAGCAGTTCTTC

j_gene: TRBJ2-1
d_gene: TRBD1
abundance: few
v_gene: TRBV5-1
CDR3aa: CASSPPDRVTVNEQFF
CDR3nt: TGCGCCAGCAGCCCACCGGACAGGGTCACGGTGAATGAGCAGTTCTTC

j_gene: TRBJ2-7
d_gene: TRBD1
abundance: .
v_gene: TRBV12-3/TRBV12-4
CDR3aa: CASRAHRGPGCEQYF
CDR3nt: TGTGCCAGCAGGGCCCACAGGGGCCCAGGCTGCGAGCAGTACTTC

j_gene: TRBJ1-3
d_gene: TRBD1
abundance: .
v_gene: TRBV12-3/TRBV12-4
CDR3aa: CASSPGTASGNTIYF
CDR3nt: TGTGCCAGCAGTCCCGGGACAGCGAGCGGAAACACCATATATTTT

j_gene: TRBJ2-1
d_gene: TRBD1
abundance: .
v_gene: TRBV29-1
CDR3aa: CSVSTGVNEQFF
CDR3nt: TGCAGCGTTTCAACAGGGGTCAATGAGCAGTTCTTC

j_gene: TRBJ2-7
d_gene: .
abundance: .
v_gene: TRBV19
CDR3aa: CASSTDRAYTYEQYF
CDR3nt: TGTGCCAGTAGTACTGACAGAGCGTACACCTACGAGCAGTACTTC

j_gene: TRBJ2-7
d_gene: .
abundance: .
v_gene: TRBV7-2
CDR3aa: CASTGGREISSYEQYF
CDR3nt: TGTGCCAGCACCGGAGGGCGAGAGATTAGCTCCTACGAGCAGTACTTC

j_gene: TRBJ2-1
d_gene: .
abundance: .
v_gene: TRBV3-1
CDR3aa: CASSPLRDNEQFF
CDR3nt: TGTGCCAGCAGCCCATTACGGGATAATGAGCAGTTCTTC

j_gene: TRBJ2-3
d_gene: TRBD1
abundance: .
v_gene: TRBV5-1
CDR3aa: CASSWGTGETDTQYF
CDR3nt: TGCGCCAGCAGCTGGGGTACAGGGGAAACAGATACGCAGTATTTT

j_gene: TRBJ2-7
d_gene: .
abundance: few
v_gene: TRBV20-1
CDR3aa: CSAERVAYEQYF
CDR3nt: TGCAGTGCTGAGAGGGTCGCCTACGAGCAGTACTTC

j_gene: TRBJ2-7
d_gene: .
abundance: .
v_gene: TRBV7-8
CDR3aa: CASSLLAGPTYEQYF
CDR3nt: TGTGCCAGCAGCTTATTGGCAGGGCCGACCTACGAGCAGTACTTC